The clone carrying this TCR beta chain was observed a few times. The antigen remains undetermined. These data originate in a study of cytomegalovirus exposure and HLA in healthy donors. On the study more broadly: Across under 450 genotyped donors, around 80% landed in the Caucasian-associated ancestry cluster. Study-wide results and caveats: Most TCR sequences were uncommon, yet certain public TCRs appeared in many donors. In a later analysis, common viral pathogens appeared linked to several of the most significant clusters. Excluded: some indistinguishable V segments such as TRBV6-2 and TRBV6-3.

CDR3 length: 17 amino acids. The V gene's germline CDR1 is SGHRS and CDR2 YFSETQ. V lost 0 bases, J lost 0 bases, and 4 bases stayed unmatched. The PCR made use of 60 Vbeta and 13 Jbeta primers. Sequenced by immunoSEQ multiplex PCR; TCRdb stores in-frame clones only, minus some. The repertoire consists of over 95,000 clones, with roughly three quarters occurring once and the leading ten covering 7.5% to 9%. The source of this sequence is a female donor in good health and CMV-seronegative. The sequenced sample was PBMCs. The V call is TRBV5-1, the J call TRBJ1-3; 9 bases fit TRBD1. Written as DNA, the CDR3 is TGCGCCAGCAGCTTGGGGGGACAGGGACTCTCTGGAAACACCATATATTTT. Translation gives CASSLGGQGLSGNTIYF.